The entry below gives a single T cell receptor (beta chain) sequence along with its context. The antigen is not known. These data come from a study of shared clonotypes between healthy human individuals. Notes on the study in general: An expected dependence of interdonor clonotype sharing on sequencing depth was noted.

Assay: immunoSEQ multiplex PCR; the TCRdb copy retains only in-frame clones and omits some. In the table there are millions of clones, about 95% of which are singletons. Terminally differentiated effector memory CD45RA+ cells were excluded by CCR7 positive selection of CD45RO-negative cells. The TCR comes from a man aged 18 to 29 in good health. Sample: naive CD8+ T cells sorted from blood.

CDR3 bases: TGTGCCAGCAGGACTAGCGGGGAATCCTACAATGAGCAGTTCTTC. The encoded protein is CASRTSGESYNEQFF. The rearrangement links TRBV6-5 to TRBJ2-1; TRBD2 matches at 11 bases. CDR3 length: 15 residues. Germline V gene lookup returns CDR1 MNHEY and CDR2 SVGAGI. Trimming at V came to 6 bases and at J to 1 base, leaving 2 bases not matched to a gene.